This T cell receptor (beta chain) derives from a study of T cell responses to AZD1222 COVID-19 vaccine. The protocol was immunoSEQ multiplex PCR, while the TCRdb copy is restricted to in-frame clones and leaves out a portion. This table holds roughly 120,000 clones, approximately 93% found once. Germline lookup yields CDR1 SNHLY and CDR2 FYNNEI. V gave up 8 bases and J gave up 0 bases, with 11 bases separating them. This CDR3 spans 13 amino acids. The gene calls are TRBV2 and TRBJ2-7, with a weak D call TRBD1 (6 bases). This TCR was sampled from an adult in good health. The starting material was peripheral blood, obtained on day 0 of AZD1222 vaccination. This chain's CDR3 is CASWDISSYEQYF. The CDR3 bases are TGTGCCAGCTGGGACATAAGCTCCTACGAGCAGTACTTC. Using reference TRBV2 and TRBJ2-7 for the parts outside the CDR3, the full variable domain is EPEVTQTPSHQVTQMGQEVILRCVPISNHLYFYWYRQILGQKVEFLVSFYNNEISEKSEIFDDQFSVERPDGSNFTLKIRSTKLEDSAMYFCASWDISSYEQYFGPGTRLTVT.